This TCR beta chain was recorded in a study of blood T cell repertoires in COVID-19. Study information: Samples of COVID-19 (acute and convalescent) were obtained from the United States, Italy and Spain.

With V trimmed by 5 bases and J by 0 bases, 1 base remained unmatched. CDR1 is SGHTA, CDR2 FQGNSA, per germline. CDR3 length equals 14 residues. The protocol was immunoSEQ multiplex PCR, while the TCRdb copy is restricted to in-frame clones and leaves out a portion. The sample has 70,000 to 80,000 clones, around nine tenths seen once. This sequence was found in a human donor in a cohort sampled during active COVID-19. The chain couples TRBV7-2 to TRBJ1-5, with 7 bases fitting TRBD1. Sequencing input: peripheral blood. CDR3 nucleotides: TGTGCCAGCAGCCAGGGGGATAGCAATCAGCCCCAGCATTTT. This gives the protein CASSQGDSNQPQHF.